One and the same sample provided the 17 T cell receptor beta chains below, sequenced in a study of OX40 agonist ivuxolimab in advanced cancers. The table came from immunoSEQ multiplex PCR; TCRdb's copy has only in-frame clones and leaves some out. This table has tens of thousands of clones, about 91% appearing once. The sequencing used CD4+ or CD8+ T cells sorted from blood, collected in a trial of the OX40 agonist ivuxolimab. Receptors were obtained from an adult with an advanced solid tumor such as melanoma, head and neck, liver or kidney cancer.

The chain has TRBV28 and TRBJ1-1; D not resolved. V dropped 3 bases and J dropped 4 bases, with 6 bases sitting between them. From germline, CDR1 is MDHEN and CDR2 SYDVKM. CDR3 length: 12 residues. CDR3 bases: TGTGCCAGCAGTTTCAAGGCCACTGAAGCTTTCTTT. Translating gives CASSFKATEAFF.

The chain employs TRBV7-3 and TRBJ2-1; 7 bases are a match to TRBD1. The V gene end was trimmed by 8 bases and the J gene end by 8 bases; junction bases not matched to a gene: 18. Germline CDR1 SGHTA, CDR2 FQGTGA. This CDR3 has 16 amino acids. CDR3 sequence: CASSLRRTGVMHEQFF. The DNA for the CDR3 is TGTGCCAGCTCCCTCCGGCGGACAGGCGTGATGCATGAGCAGTTCTTC.

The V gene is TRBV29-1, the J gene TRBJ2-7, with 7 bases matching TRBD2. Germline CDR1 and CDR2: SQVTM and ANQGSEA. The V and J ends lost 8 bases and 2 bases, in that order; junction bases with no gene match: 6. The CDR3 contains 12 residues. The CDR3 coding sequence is TGCAGCTCCCGGGACTATACCTACGAGCAGTACTTC. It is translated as CSSRDYTYEQYF.

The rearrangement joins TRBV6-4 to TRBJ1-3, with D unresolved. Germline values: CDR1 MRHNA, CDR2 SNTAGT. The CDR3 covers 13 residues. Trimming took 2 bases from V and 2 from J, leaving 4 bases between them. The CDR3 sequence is CASSDTPGNTIYF. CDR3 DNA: TGTGCCAGCAGTGACACCCCTGGAAACACCATATATTTT.

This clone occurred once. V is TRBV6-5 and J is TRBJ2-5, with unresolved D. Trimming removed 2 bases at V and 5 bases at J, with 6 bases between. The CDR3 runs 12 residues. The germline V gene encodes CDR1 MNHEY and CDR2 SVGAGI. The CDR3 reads CASSYGVETQYF. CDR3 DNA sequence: TGTGCCAGCAGTTACGGGGTGGAGACCCAGTACTTC.

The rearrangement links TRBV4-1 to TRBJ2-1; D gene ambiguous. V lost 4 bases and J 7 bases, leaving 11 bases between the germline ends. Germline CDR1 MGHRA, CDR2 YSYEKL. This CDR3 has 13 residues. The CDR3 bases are TGCGCCAGCAGCCTGAGGTTGGGGAATGAGCAGTTCTTC. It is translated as CASSLRLGNEQFF.

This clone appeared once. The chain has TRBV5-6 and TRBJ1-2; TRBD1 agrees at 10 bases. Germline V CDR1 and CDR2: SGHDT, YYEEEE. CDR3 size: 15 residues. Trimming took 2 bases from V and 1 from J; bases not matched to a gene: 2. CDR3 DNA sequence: TGTGCCAGCAGCTTCGGACAGGGGGTTAACTATGGCTACACCTTC. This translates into CASSFGQGVNYGYTF.

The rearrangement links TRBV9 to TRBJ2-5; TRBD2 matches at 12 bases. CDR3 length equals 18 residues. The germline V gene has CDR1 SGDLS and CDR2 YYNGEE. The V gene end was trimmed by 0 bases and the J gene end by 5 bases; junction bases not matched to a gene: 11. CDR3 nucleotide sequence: TGTGCCAGCAGCGTAGAGGGACTAGCGGGCCCCCCTGGGGAGACCCAGTACTTC. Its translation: CASSVEGLAGPPGETQYF. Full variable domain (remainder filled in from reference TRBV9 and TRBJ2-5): DSGVTQTPKHLITATGQRVTLRCSPRSGDLSVYWYQQSLDQGLQFLIQYYNGEERAKGNILERFSAQQFPDLHSELNLSSLELGDSALYFCASSVEGLAGPPGETQYFGPGTRLLVL.

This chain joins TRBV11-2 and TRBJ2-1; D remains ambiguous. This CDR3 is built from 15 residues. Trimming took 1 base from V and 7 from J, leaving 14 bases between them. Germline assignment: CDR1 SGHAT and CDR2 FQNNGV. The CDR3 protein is CASSLGVDPPNEQFF. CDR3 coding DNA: TGTGCCAGCAGCTTAGGGGTAGACCCCCCTAATGAGCAGTTCTTC.

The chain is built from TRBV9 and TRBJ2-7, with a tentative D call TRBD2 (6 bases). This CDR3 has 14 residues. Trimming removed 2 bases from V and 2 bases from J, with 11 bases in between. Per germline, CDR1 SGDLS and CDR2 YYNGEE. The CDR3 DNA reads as TGTGCCAGCAGCGTTTTCACGGGAGCCTACGAGCAGTACTTC. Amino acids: CASSVFTGAYEQYF.

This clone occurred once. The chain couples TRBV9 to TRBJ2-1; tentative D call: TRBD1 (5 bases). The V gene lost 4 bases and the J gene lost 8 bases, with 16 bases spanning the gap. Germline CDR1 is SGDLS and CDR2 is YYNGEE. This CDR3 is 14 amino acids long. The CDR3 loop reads CASSTYTTRDEQFF. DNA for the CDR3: TGTGCCAGCAGCACCTACACTACCAGGGATGAGCAGTTCTTC. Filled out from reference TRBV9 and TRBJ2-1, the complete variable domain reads DSGVTQTPKHLITATGQRVTLRCSPRSGDLSVYWYQQSLDQGLQFLIQYYNGEERAKGNILERFSAQQFPDLHSELNLSSLELGDSALYFCASSTYTTRDEQFFGPGTRLTVL.

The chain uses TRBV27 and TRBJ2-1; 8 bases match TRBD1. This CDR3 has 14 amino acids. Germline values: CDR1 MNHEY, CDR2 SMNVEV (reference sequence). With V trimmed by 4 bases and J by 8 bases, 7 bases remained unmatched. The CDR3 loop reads CASSWGTGHDEQFF. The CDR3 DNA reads TGTGCCAGCAGTTGGGGGACAGGCCACGATGAGCAGTTCTTC.

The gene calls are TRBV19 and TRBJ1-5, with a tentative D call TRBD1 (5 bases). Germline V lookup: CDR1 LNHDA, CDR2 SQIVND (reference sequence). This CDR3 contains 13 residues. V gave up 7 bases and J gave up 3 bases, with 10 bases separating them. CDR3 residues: CASMLTANQPQHF. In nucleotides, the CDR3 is TGTGCCAGTATGTTGACAGCCAATCAGCCCCAGCATTTT.

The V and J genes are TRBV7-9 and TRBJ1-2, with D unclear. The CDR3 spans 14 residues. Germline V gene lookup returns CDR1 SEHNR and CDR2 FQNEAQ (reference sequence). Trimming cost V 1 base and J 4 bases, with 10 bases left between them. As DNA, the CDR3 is TGTGCCAGCAGCTTAGATTCAGCTATCTATGGCTACACCTTC. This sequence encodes CASSLDSAIYGYTF.

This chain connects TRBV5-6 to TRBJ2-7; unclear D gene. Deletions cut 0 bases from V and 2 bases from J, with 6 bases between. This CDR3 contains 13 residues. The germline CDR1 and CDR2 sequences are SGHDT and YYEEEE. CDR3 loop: CASSLVDAYEQYF. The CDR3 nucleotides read TGTGCCAGCAGCTTGGTCGATGCCTACGAGCAGTACTTC.

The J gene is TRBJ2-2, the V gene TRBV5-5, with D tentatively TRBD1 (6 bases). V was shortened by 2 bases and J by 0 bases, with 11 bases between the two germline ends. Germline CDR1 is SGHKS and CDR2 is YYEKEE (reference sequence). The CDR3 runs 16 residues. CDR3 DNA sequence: TGTGCCAGCAGCTTCAGGACAGCCCCGAACACCGGGGAGCTGTTTTTT. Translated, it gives CASSFRTAPNTGELFF.

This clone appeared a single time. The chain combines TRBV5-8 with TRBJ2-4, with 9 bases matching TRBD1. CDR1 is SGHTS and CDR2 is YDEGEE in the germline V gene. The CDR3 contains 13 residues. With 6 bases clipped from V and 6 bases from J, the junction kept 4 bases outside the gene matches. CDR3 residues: CASKPGQGNIQYF. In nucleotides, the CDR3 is TGTGCCAGCAAGCCGGGACAGGGAAACATTCAGTACTTC. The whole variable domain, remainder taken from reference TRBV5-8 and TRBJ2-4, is EAGVTQSPTHLIKTRGQQATLRCSPISGHTSVYWYQQALGLGLQFLLWYDEGEERNRGNFPPRFSGRQFPNYSSELNVNALELEDSALYLCASKPGQGNIQYFGAGTRLSVL.